Listed below are T cell receptor beta chains from one sample, sequenced in a study of identical twins. TCRdb recomputed calls from the 5' RACE reads with MiXCR, one row per CDR3 protein. Of roughly 230,000 distinct CDR3 sequences in the sample, 6.5% to 9.5% were seen once. This sample was also put to use in a study of yellow fever vaccine responses in identical twins.

The sequenced sample consisted of CD8+ T cells sorted from blood. All receptors derive from a woman aged 18 to 35 in good health. Both conserved end residues are part of each CDR3. The D gene is left open where the match is weak. Size values are once, few and many counts, or a class for expanded clones, and some rows have none.

>-|TRBJ2-2|-|TRBV4-2
CASSQGENTGELFF
TGTGCCAGCAGCCAAGGGGAAAACACCGGGGAGCTGTTTTTT
>TRBD2|TRBJ2-7|few|TRBV11-2
CASSLGGLVYEQYF
TGTGCCAGCAGCTTAGGGGGACTAGTATACGAGCAGTACTTC
>-|TRBJ2-6|few|TRBV10-3
CAISPDDSSGANVLTF
TGTGCCATCAGCCCCGACGACAGCTCTGGGGCCAACGTCCTGACTTTC
>-|TRBJ2-7|-|TRBV6-5
CASSSLDSSYEQYF
TGTGCCAGCAGTTCCCTGGACAGCTCCTACGAGCAGTACTTC
>TRBD2|TRBJ2-7|-|TRBV10-3
CAISEYGAGGVSSYEQYF
TGTGCCATCAGTGAATATGGAGCGGGGGGGGTCAGCTCCTACGAGCAGTACTTC
>-|TRBJ1-6|few|TRBV27
CASSLYADLASSRSSYNSPLHF
TGTGCCAGCAGTTTATATGCGGATTTGGCGTCTTCTAGGAGCTCCTATAATTCACCCCTCCACTTT
>-|TRBJ2-7|many|TRBV28
CASSSDRYEQYF
TGTGCCAGCAGTTCCGATCGCTACGAGCAGTACTTC
>TRBD2|TRBJ2-3|-|TRBV9
CASSVGTSYPDTQYF
TGTGCCAGCAGCGTTGGGACTAGCTACCCAGATACGCAGTATTTT
>-|TRBJ1-4|few|TRBV10-3
CAISDPGRNGEKLFF
TGTGCCATCAGTGACCCCGGGAGGAATGGTGAAAAACTGTTTTTT
>TRBD2|TRBJ2-1|few|TRBV7-6
CASIAGGFTNEQFF
TGTGCCAGTATAGCGGGAGGGTTCACTAATGAGCAGTTCTTC
>-|TRBJ2-1|few|TRBV7-8
CASSPPGPDNNEQFF
TGTGCCAGCAGTCCGCCGGGACCCGATAACAATGAGCAGTTCTTC
>TRBD2|TRBJ2-1|many|TRBV29-1
CSAPGAGGNEQFF
TGCAGCGCCCCGGGGGCGGGAGGAAATGAGCAGTTCTTC
>-|TRBJ2-7|few|TRBV6-5
CASSYSDTYYEQYF
TGTGCCAGCAGTTACTCCGACACTTACTACGAGCAGTACTTC
>TRBD2|TRBJ2-1|few|TRBV5-1
CASRTSGSDEQFF
TGCGCCAGCAGAACTAGCGGGAGCGATGAGCAGTTCTTC
>-|TRBJ2-7|few|TRBV6-5
CASSYSIDGGLTYEQYF
TGTGCCAGCAGTTACTCGATTGACGGTGGGCTTACCTACGAGCAGTACTTC
>-|TRBJ2-3|many|TRBV7-9
CASSLGRISTDTQYF
TGTGCCAGCAGCCTGGGACGTATCAGCACAGATACGCAGTATTTT
>TRBD2|TRBJ2-5|few|TRBV28
CASSLPGLAGGETQYF
TGTGCCAGCAGTTTACCAGGACTAGCGGGAGGTGAGACCCAGTACTTC
>-|TRBJ1-1|-|TRBV11-2
CASSLDLGTEAFF
TGTGCCAGCAGCTTAGATTTGGGCACTGAAGCTTTCTTT
>TRBD2|TRBJ2-1|few|TRBV20-1
CSAKTSEELVGNEQFF
TGCAGTGCCAAGACTAGCGAGGAGTTAGTTGGCAATGAGCAGTTCTTC
>-|TRBJ1-2|few|TRBV7-2
CASSLGDSYGYTF
TGTGCCAGCAGCTTAGGCGACAGCTATGGCTACACCTTC
>TRBD2|TRBJ2-1|-|TRBV20-1
CSTRGLGKPNEQFF
TGCAGCACCAGAGGACTAGGCAAACCCAATGAGCAGTTCTTC
>TRBD2|TRBJ2-1|-|TRBV5-1
CASSLLFAGAYNEQFF
TGCGCCAGCAGCTTGCTTTTCGCGGGAGCGTACAATGAGCAGTTCTTC
>TRBD2|TRBJ2-1|-|TRBV6-1
CASSEAAREGPPYNEQFF
TGTGCCAGCAGTGAAGCGGCGCGGGAGGGCCCCCCTTACAATGAGCAGTTCTTC
>TRBD2|TRBJ2-5|few|TRBV27
CASSQLPGLALEETQYF
TGTGCCAGCAGTCAACTGCCGGGACTAGCCCTTGAAGAGACCCAGTACTTC
>-|TRBJ2-7|-|TRBV9
CASSVDGNYEQYF
TGTGCCAGCAGCGTAGACGGCAACTACGAGCAGTACTTC
>-|TRBJ2-1|many|TRBV2
CASRPPGDYNEQFF
TGTGCCAGCCGCCCTCCGGGAGACTACAATGAGCAGTTCTTC
>TRBD1|TRBJ2-5|-|TRBV6-5
CASSLSGSGGSETQYF
TGTGCCAGCAGTTTATCCGGGTCAGGGGGCTCAGAGACCCAGTACTTC
>TRBD1|TRBJ2-7|-|TRBV12-3/TRBV12-4
CASRGTGDRVRYEQYF
TGTGCCAGCAGGGGAACGGGGGACAGGGTGCGGTACGAGCAGTACTTC
>-|TRBJ2-2|few|TRBV24-1
CATSDLRADTGELFF
TGTGCCACCAGTGATTTGCGGGCAGATACCGGGGAGCTGTTTTTT
>-|TRBJ2-1|few|TRBV13
CASSPLGPVYNEQFF
TGTGCCAGCAGCCCCCTAGGTCCCGTCTACAATGAGCAGTTCTTC
>TRBD1|TRBJ2-7|few|TRBV29-1
CSVEVGTGGYEQYF
TGCAGCGTTGAAGTGGGGACAGGGGGCTACGAGCAGTACTTC
>-|TRBJ1-4|few|TRBV2
CASSPSGRSREKLFF
TGTGCCAGCAGTCCTAGCGGACGGTCCCGGGAAAAACTGTTTTTT
>TRBD2|TRBJ2-7|-|TRBV10-3
CAISETGTSPYEQYF
TGTGCCATCAGTGAGACCGGGACTAGCCCATACGAGCAGTACTTC
>-|TRBJ2-7|-|TRBV28
CASSLHRALYYEQYF
TGTGCCAGCAGTTTACACAGGGCCCTGTACTACGAGCAGTACTTC
>-|TRBJ2-3|few|TRBV15
CATSEGPPASWAQYF
TGTGCCACCAGCGAGGGGCCCCCCGCAAGTTGGGCGCAGTATTTT
>TRBD2|TRBJ2-7|-|TRBV14
CASSQVLGGSTYEQYF
TGTGCCAGCAGCCAAGTCCTCGGGGGGTCTACCTACGAGCAGTACTTC
>-|TRBJ2-7|-|TRBV20-1
CSARDLDSDYEQYF
TGCAGTGCTAGAGATCTGGACAGTGACTACGAGCAGTACTTC
>TRBD2|TRBJ2-1|few|TRBV6-2/TRBV6-3
CASSGLAGVSYNEQFF
TGTGCCAGCAGTGGACTAGCGGGGGTCTCCTACAATGAGCAGTTCTTC
>-|TRBJ1-1|many|TRBV5-1
CASVGPPEIEAFF
TGCGCCAGCGTGGGGCCACCCGAAATCGAAGCTTTCTTT
>TRBD1|TRBJ2-7|few|TRBV5-5
CASRPGQGVGEQYF
TGTGCCAGCAGACCGGGACAGGGGGTAGGCGAGCAGTACTTC
>TRBD2|TRBJ2-1|-|TRBV12-3/TRBV12-4
CASIGGGAHEQFF
TGTGCCAGCATCGGCGGGGGGGCGCATGAGCAGTTCTTC
>-|TRBJ2-7|few|TRBV7-9
CASSLEGRLYEQYF
TGTGCCAGCAGCTTAGAGGGACGGCTCTACGAGCAGTACTTC
>TRBD2|TRBJ2-7|many|TRBV4-3
CASSQEPGLAENF
TGCGCCAGCAGCCAAGAGCCTGGACTAGCGGAGAACTTC
>TRBD2|TRBJ2-2|many|TRBV12-3/TRBV12-4
CASSPDSGKTGELFF
TGTGCCAGCAGTCCTGACAGCGGGAAAACCGGGGAGCTGTTTTTT
>-|TRBJ2-1|few|TRBV12-3/TRBV12-4
CASRTYNEQFF
TGTGCCAGCAGGACGTACAATGAGCAGTTCTTC
>TRBD1|TRBJ2-5|few|TRBV24-1
CATSESGQGALETQYF
TGTGCCACCAGTGAATCCGGACAGGGGGCATTAGAGACCCAGTACTTC
>TRBD2|TRBJ2-7|-|TRBV20-1
CSADGLAGFAYEQYF
TGCAGTGCTGACGGACTAGCGGGATTTGCCTACGAGCAGTACTTC
>TRBD2|TRBJ2-1|many|TRBV6-4
CASSDSGTSGSNEQFF
TGTGCCAGCAGTGACTCCGGGACTAGCGGGAGCAATGAGCAGTTCTTC
>TRBD1|TRBJ2-7|few|TRBV20-1
CSARDTTGMSSYEQYF
TGCAGTGCTAGGGATACGACAGGGATGAGCTCCTACGAGCAGTACTTC